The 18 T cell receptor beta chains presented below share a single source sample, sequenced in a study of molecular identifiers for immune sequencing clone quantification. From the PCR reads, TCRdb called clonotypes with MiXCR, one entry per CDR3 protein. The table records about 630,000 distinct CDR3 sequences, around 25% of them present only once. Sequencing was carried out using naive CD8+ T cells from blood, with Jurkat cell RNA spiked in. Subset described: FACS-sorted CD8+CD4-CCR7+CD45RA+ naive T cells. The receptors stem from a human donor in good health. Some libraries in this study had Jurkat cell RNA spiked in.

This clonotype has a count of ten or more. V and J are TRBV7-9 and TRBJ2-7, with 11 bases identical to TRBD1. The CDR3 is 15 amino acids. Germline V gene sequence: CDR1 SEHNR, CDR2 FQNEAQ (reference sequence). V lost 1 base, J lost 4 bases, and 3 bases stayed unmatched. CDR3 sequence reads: CASSLDGTGGYEQYF. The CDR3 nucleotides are TGTGCCAGCAGCTTAGATGGGACAGGGGGGTACGAGCAGTACTTC.

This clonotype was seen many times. CDR3 nucleotides: TGTGCCAGCAGTCCTTTGGACAGAGCGTTTCAGCCCCAGCATTTT. Its translation is CASSPLDRAFQPQHF. The chain carries TRBV12-3 or TRBV12-4 and TRBJ1-5, with TRBD1 as a possible D gene (6 bases). Trimming cost V 5 bases and J 6 bases, with 17 bases left between them. The CDR3 contains 15 residues.

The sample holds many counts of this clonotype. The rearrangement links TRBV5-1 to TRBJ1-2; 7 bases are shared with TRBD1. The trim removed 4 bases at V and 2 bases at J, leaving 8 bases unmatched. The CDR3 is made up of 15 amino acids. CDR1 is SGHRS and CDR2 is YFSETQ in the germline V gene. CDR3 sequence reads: CASSPEQGVNYGYTF. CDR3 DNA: TGCGCCAGCAGCCCTGAGCAGGGGGTGAACTATGGCTACACCTTC.

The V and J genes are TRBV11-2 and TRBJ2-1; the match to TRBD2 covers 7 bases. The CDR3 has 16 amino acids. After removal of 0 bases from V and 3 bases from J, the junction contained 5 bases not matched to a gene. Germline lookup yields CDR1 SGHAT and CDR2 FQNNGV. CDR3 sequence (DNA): TGTGCCAGCAGCTTAGAACCTCTAGCGGTCTACAATGAGCAGTTCTTC. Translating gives CASSLEPLAVYNEQFF.

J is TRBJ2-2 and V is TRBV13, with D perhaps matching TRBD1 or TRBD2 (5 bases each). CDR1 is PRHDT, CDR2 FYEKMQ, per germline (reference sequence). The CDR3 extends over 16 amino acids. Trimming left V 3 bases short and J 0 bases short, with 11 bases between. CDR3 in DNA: TGTGCCAGCAGCTTGGGGGTCGTCACGAACACCGGGGAGCTGTTTTTT. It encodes CASSLGVVTNTGELFF.

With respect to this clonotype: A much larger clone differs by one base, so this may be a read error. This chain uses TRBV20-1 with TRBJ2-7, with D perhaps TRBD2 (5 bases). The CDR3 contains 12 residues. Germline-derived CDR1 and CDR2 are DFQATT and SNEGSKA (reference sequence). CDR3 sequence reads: CSTRDIAMEQYF. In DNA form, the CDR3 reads TGCAGTACTAGAGATATAGCTATGGAGCAGTACTTC.

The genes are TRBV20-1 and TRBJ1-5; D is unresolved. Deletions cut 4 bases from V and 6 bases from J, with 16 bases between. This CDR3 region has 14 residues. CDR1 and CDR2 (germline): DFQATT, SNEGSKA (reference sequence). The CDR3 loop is CSAINWDSGQPQHF. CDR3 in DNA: TGCAGTGCTATTAATTGGGATAGTGGTCAGCCCCAGCATTTT.

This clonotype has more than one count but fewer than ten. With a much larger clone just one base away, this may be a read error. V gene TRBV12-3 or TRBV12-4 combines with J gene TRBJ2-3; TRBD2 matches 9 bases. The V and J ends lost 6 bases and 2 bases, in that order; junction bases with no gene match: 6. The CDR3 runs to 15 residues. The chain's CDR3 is CASSFSGSHTDTQYF. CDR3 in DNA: TGTGCCAGCAGCTTTAGCGGGAGCCACACAGATACGCAGTATTTT.

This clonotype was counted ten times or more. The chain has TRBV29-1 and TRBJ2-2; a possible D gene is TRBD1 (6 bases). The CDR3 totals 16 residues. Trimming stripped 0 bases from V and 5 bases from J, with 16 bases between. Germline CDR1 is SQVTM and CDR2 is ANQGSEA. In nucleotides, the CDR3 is TGCAGCGTTGAAGATCGGACAGCCAAACCAACCGGGGAGCTGTTTTTT. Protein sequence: CSVEDRTAKPTGELFF.

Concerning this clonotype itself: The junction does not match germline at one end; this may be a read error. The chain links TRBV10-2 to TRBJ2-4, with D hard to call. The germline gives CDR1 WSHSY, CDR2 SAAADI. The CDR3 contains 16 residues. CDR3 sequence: CASSDGVGLAINIQYF. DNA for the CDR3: TGCGCCAGCAGTGATGGGGTCGGTTTAGCCATAAACATTCAGTACTTC.

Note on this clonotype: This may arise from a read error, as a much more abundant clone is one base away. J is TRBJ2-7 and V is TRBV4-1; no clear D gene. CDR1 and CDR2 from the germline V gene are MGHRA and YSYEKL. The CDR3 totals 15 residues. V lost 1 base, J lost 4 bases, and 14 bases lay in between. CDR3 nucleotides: TGCGCCAGCAGCCAAGTACCCGCCCAGTTTTACGAGCAGTACTTC. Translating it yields CASSQVPAQFYEQYF.

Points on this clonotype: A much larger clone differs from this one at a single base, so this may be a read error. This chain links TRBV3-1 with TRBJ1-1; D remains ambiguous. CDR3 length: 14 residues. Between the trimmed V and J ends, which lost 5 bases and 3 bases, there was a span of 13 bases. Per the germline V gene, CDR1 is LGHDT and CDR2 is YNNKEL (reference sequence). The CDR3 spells CASSFGSGDTEAFF. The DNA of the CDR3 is TGTGCCAGCAGCTTCGGCAGTGGGGACACTGAAGCTTTCTTT. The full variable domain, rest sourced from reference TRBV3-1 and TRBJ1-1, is DTAVSQTPKYLVTQMGNDKSIKCEQNLGHDTMYWYKQDSKKFLKIMFSYNNKELIINETVPNRFSPKSPDKAHLNLHINSLELGDSAVYFCASSFGSGDTEAFFGQGTRLTVV.

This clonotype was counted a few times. The CDR3 bases are TGTGCCAGCAGCTTGGGACTAGCGGGGGTACAAGAGACCCAGTACTTC. Its protein is CASSLGLAGVQETQYF. V gene TRBV7-9 combines with J gene TRBJ2-5; 14 bases line up with TRBD2. This CDR3 has 16 residues. Losses at the gene ends were 3 bases for V and 2 bases for J; bases not matched to a gene: 2. Looked up from germline, CDR1 is SEHNR and CDR2 is FQNEAQ (reference sequence).

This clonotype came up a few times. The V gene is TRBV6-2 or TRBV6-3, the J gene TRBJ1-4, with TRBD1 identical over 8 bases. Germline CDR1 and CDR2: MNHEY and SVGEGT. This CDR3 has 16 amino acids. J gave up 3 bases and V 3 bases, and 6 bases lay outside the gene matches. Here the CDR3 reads CASSYGTGQANEKLFF. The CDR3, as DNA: TGTGCCAGCAGTTATGGGACAGGACAAGCTAATGAAAAACTGTTTTTT.

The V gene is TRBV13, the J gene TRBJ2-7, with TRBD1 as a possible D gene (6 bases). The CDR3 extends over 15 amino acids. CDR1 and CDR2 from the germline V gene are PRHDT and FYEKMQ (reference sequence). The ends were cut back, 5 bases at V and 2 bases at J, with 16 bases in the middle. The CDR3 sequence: CASSAGLGQTYEQYF. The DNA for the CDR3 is TGTGCCAGCAGCGCGGGTCTCGGACAGACCTACGAGCAGTACTTC. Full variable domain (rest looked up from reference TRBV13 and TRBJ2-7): AAGVIQSPRHLIKEKRETATLKCYPIPRHDTVYWYQQGPGQDPQFLISFYEKMQSDKGSIPDRFSAQQFSDYHSELNMSSLELGDSALYFCASSAGLGQTYEQYFGPGTRLTVT.

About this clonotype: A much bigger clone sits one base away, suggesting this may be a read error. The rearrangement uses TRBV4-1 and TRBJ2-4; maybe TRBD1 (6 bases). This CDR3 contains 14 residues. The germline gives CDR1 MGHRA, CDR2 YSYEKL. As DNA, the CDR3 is TGCGCCAGCAGCCAGGGGGCCGCCAAAAACGTTCAGTACTTC. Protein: CASSQGAAKNVQYF.

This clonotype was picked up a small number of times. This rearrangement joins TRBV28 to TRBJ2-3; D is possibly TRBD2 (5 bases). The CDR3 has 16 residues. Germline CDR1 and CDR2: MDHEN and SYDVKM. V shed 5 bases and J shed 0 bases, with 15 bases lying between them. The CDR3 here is CASSRLGLSSTDTQYF. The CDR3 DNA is TGTGCCAGCAGTCGTCTCGGACTTTCTAGCACAGATACGCAGTATTTT.

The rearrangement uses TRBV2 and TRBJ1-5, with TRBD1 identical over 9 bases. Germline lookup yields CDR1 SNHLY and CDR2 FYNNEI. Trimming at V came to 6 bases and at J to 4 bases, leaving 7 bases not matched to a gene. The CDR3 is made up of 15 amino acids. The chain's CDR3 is CASRSGQGTNQPQHF. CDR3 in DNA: TGTGCCAGCAGATCAGGACAGGGGACTAATCAGCCCCAGCATTTT. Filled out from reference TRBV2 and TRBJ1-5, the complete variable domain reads EPEVTQTPSHQVTQMGQEVILRCVPISNHLYFYWYRQILGQKVEFLVSFYNNEISEKSEIFDDQFSVERPDGSNFTLKIRSTKLEDSAMYFCASRSGQGTNQPQHFGDGTRLSIL.